The present entry profiles one T cell receptor beta chain with its context. No conserved phenylalanine or tryptophan is present at the end of the CDR3, so a read error is the likely explanation. The data derive from a study of tumor-infiltrating lymphocytes in primary liver carcinoma. Study details: Men as well as women, aged 30 to 69 years, made up the patients.

Looked up from germline, CDR1 is SGHAT and CDR2 is FQNNGV. This CDR3 contains 13 residues. The tissue used was unsorted bulk material of about 17-33 mg. RNA and DNA were co-extracted from it with the AllPrep DNA/RNA mini kit. All tumor samples contained more than 80% viable tumor cells. TCR beta cDNA came from about 500 ng total RNA, primed with a constant-region primer. ARM-PCR, slightly modified, supplied the TCR beta libraries through three nested multiplex PCR rounds. For roughly 10 cycles apiece, the opening two PCR rounds ran with TRBV1-TRBV30 forward primers and a C-beta reverse primer. Using its own MiXCR run on the multiplex PCR reads, TCRdb lists one record per CDR3 protein. This repertoire shows tens of thousands of distinct CDR3 sequences, about three quarters found once; its top ten account for less than 45%.

Sequencing used liver tumor tissue from sampling region 4. The sample's subset: tumor region T4, right-lateral pole. This sequence originates from a man in his forties or fifties with primary liver carcinoma and hepatitis B virus infection. V gene TRBV11-2 combines with J gene TRBJ2-2, with unresolved D. This chain's CDR3 is CATSLQYTWELFL. The CDR3 DNA sequence: TGTGCCACCAGCTTACAGTACACCTGGGAGCTGTTTCTT.